This TCR beta chain was obtained from a study of T cell responses to AZD1222 COVID-19 vaccine. Findings of the study overall: Clonal diversity was possibly underestimated, and the donors were mostly white British, with more females. Elevations in Spike-specific TCR breadth and depth followed administration of two AZD1222 doses.

In the case of this clone: Antigen specificity is unknown.

Assay: immunoSEQ multiplex PCR; the TCRdb copy retains only in-frame clones and omits some. This sample carries 130,000 to 150,000 clones, approximately 89% of them seen once, and the ten largest clones take 2% to 2.5%. The germline gives CDR1 MNHEY, CDR2 SVGAGI. The CDR3 consists of 15 residues. The V end was cut by 5 bases, the J end by 10 bases, with 18 bases between. The rearrangement joins TRBV6-5 to TRBJ1-6; D ambiguous. The receptor comes from an adult in good health. Here the sequenced sample was peripheral blood, taken on day 0 of AZD1222 vaccination. This CDR3 reads CASSPPGGLGSPLHF. DNA for the CDR3: TGTGCCAGCAGTCCCCCGGGAGGCCTGGGATCACCCCTCCACTTT.